Sequencing of this T cell receptor beta chain was carried out in a study of shared clonotypes between healthy human individuals. Study conclusions and caveats: Researchers sampled only blood; tissue repertoires likely differ. Though the depth was large, rarefaction showed that sorted-subset sequencing was incomplete.

Sequenced by immunoSEQ multiplex PCR; TCRdb stores in-frame clones only, minus some. The sample carries some 200,000 clones, 50% to 80% recorded once. Regarding this clone: Its target is unknown.

The source is a man under 40 in good health. Sequencing used memory CD4+ T cells sorted from blood. Subset specified: CD45RA-negative fraction.

CDR3 residues: CASSLEGDYNEQFF. The CDR3 DNA is TGCGCCAGCAGCTTGGAGGGAGACTACAATGAGCAGTTCTTC. The rearrangement links TRBV5-1 to TRBJ2-1, with TRBD2 as a possible D gene (5 bases). Germline V gene lookup returns CDR1 SGHRS and CDR2 YFSETQ. The CDR3 runs 14 residues. V shed 0 bases and J shed 3 bases, with 7 bases lying between them.